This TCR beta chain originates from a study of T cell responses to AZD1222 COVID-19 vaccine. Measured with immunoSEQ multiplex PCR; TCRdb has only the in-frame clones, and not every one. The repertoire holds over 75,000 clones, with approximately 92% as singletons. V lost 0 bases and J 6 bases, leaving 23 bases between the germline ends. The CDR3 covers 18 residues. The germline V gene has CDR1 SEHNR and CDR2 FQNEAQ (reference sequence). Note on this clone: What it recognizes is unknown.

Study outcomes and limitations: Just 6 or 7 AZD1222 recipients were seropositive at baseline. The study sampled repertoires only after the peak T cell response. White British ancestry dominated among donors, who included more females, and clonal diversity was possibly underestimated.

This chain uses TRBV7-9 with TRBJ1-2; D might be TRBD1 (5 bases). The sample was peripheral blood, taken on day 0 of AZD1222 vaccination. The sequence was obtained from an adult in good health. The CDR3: CASSLALDLGVSGDGYTF. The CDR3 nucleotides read TGTGCCAGCAGCTTAGCGCTAGATTTGGGGGTTTCGGGAGATGGCTACACCTTC. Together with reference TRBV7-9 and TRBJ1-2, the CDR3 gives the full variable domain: DTGVSQNPRHKITKRGQNVTFRCDPISEHNRLYWYRQTLGQGPEFLTYFQNEAQLEKSRLLSDRFSAERPKGSFSTLEIQRTEQGDSAMYLCASSLALDLGVSGDGYTFGSGTRLTVV.